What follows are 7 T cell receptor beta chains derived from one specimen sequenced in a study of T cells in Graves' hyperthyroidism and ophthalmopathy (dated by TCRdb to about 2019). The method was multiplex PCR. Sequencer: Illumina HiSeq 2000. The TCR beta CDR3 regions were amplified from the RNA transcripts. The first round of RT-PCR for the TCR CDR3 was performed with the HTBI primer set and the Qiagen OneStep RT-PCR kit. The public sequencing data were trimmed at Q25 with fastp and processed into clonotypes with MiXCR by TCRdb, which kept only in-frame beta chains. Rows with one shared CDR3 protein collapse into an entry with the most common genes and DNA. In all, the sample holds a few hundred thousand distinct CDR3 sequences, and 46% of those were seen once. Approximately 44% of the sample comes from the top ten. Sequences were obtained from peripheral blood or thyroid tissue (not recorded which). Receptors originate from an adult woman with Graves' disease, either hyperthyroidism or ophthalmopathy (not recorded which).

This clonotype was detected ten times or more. This CDR3 is CASSLTGYYGYTF. CDR3 in DNA: TGTGCCAGCAGCTTAACGGGTTACTATGGCTACACCTTC. The chain has TRBV7-8 and TRBJ1-2; D is uncertain. Germline values: CDR1 SGHVS, CDR2 FQNEAQ. Between the trimmed V and J ends, which lost 2 bases and 3 bases, there was a span of 7 bases. CDR3 length equals 13 residues.

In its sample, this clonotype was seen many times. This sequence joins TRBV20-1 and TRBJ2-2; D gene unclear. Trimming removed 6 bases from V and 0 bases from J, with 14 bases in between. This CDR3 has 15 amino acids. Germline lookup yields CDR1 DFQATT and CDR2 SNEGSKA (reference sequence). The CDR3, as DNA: TGCAGTGCACTAAGGGCGACTTCGAACACCGGGGAGCTGTTTTTT. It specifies CSALRATSNTGELFF.

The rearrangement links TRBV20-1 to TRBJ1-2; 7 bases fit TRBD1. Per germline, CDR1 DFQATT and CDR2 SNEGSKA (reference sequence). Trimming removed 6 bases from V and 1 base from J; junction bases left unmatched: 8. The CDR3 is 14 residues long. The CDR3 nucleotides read TGCAGTGCCAAGCTATGGGACAGTAACTATGGCTACACCTTC. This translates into CSAKLWDSNYGYTF.

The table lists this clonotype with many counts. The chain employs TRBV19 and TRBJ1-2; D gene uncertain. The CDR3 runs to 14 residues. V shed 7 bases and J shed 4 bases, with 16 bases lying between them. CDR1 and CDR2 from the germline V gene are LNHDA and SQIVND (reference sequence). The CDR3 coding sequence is TGTGCCAGTACCGATCTCGTCCTGGGCTATGGCTACACCTTC. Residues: CASTDLVLGYGYTF.

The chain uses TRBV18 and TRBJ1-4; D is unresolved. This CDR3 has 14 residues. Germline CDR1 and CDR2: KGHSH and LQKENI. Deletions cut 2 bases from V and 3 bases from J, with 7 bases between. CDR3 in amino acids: CASSPVWANEKLFF. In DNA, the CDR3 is TGTGCCAGCTCACCAGTATGGGCTAATGAAAAACTGTTTTTT. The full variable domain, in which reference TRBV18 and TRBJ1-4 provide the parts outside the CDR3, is NAGVMQNPRHLVRRRGQEARLRCSPMKGHSHVYWYRQLPEEGLKFMVYLQKENIIDESGMPKERFSAEFPKEGPSILRIQQVVRGDSAAYFCASSPVWANEKLFFGSGTQLSVL.

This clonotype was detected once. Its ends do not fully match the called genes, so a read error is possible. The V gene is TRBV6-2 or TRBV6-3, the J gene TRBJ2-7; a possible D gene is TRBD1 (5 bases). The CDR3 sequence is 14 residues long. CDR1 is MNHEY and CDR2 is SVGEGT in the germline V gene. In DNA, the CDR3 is TGTGCCAGCGGTCGCGCAGGGTCTTCCTCCGAGCAGTACTTC. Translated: CASGRAGSSSEQYF.

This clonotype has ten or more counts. This CDR3 is CASSVDWQETQYF. The CDR3 DNA reads as TGTGCCAGCAGCGTAGACTGGCAAGAGACCCAGTACTTC. The gene calls are TRBV9 and TRBJ2-5; D ambiguous. Looked up from germline, CDR1 is SGDLS and CDR2 is YYNGEE. This CDR3 contains 13 residues. V shed 0 bases and J shed 2 bases, with 5 bases lying between them.